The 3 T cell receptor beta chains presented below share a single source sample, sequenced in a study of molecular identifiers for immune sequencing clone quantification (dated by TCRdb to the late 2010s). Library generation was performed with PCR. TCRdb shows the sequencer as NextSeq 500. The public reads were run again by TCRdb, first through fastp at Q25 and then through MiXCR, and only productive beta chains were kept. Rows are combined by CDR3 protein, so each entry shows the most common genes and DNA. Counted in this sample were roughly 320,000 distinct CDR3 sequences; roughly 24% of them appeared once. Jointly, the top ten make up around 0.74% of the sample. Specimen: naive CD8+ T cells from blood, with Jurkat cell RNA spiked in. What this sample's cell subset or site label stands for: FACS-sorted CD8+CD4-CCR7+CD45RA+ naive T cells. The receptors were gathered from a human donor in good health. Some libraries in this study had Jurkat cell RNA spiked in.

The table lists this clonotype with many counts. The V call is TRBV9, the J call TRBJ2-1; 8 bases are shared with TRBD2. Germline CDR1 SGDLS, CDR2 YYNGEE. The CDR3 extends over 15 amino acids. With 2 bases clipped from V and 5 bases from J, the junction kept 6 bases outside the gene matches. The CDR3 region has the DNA TGTGCCAGCAGCGTTAGCGGGGAGCCCGACAATGAGCAGTTCTTC. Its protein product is CASSVSGEPDNEQFF.

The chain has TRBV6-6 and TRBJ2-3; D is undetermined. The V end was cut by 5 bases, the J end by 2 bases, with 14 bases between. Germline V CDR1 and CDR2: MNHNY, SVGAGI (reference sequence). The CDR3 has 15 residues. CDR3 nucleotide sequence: TGTGCCAGCAGTCACAGTCCGGGTATCACAGATACGCAGTATTTT. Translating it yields CASSHSPGITDTQYF.

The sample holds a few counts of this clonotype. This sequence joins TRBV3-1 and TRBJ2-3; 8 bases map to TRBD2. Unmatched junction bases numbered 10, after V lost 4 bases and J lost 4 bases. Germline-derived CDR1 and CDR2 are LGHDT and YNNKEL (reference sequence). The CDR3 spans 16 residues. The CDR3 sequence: CASSPLLAGIADTQYF. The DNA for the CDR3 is TGTGCCAGCAGCCCGCTATTAGCGGGGATCGCAGATACGCAGTATTTT.